This TCR beta chain derives from a study of blood T cell repertoires in COVID-19. Participants reported their clinical history, and cohort assignment relied on those reports. Cohort 3 recovered donors had two negative PCRs, clearance, or symptom resolution. V lost 6 bases to trimming and J lost 2 bases, with 17 bases between them. CDR1 and CDR2 (germline): SGDLS, YYNGEE. CDR3 length: 16 amino acids. Measured with immunoSEQ multiplex PCR; TCRdb has only the in-frame clones, and not every one. The sample lists hundreds of thousands of clones; roughly 87% were seen once. The chain employs TRBV9 and TRBJ2-2, with D perhaps TRBD2 (6 bases). The sequencing input was PBMCs or T cells enriched from blood (not recorded which). The sequence was collected from a woman in her twenties or thirties who had recovered from COVID-19. The CDR3 loop is CASTPLGLPNTGELFF. CDR3 DNA: TGTGCCAGCACCCCCCTGGGACTTCCAAACACCGGGGAGCTGTTTTTT.